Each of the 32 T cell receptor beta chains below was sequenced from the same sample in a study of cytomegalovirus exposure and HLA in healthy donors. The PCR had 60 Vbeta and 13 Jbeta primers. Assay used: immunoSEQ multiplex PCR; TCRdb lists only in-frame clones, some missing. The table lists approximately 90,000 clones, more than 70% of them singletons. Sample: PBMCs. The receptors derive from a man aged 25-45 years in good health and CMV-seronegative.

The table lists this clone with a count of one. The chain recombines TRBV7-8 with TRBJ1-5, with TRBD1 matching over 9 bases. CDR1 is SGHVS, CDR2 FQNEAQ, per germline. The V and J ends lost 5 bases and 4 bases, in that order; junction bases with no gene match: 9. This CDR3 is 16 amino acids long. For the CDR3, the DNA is TGTGCCAGCAGCAAACTCACAGGGGGCCTAAATCAGCCCCAGCATTTT. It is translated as CASSKLTGGLNQPQHF. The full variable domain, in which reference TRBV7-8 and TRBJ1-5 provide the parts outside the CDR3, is GAGVSQSPRYKVAKRGQDVALRCDPISGHVSLFWYQQALGQGPEFLTYFQNEAQLDKSGLPSDRFFAERPEGSVSTLKIQRTQQEDSAVYLCASSKLTGGLNQPQHFGDGTRLSIL.

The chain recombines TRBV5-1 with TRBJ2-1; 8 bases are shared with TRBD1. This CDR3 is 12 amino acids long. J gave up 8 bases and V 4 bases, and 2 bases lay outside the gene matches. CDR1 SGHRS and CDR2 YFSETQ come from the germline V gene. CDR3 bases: TGCGCCAGCAGCAAGGACAGGGATGAGCAGTTCTTC. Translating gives CASSKDRDEQFF.

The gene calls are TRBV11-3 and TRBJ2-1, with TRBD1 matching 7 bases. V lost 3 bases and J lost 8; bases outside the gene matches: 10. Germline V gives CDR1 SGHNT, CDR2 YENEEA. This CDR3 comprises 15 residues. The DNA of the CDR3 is TGTGCCAGCAGCTTGGCCGGGACAGAATTAGATGAGCAGTTCTTC. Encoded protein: CASSLAGTELDEQFF.

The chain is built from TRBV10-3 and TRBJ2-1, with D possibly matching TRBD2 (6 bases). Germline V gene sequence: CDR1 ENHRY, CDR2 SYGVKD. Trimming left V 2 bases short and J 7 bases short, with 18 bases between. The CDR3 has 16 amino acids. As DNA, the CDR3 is TGTGCCATCAGTGAGAGATTAGCGGCCTCGGAAAATGAGCAGTTCTTC. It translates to CAISERLAASENEQFF.

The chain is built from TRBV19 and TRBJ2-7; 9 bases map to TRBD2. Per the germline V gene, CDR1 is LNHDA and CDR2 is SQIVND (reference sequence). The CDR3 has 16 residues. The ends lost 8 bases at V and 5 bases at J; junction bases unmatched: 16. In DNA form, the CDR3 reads TGTGCCAGTGGAAGCGGGGCGAGTAGCGGGGGACACGAGCAGTACTTC. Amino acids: CASGSGASSGGHEQYF.

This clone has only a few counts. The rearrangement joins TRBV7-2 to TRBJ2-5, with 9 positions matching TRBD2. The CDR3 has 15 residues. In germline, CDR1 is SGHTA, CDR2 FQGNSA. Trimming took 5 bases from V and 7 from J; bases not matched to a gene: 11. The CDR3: CASSPAGTSMRTQYF. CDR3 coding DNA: TGTGCCAGCAGCCCTGCGGGGACTAGCATGCGGACCCAGTACTTC.

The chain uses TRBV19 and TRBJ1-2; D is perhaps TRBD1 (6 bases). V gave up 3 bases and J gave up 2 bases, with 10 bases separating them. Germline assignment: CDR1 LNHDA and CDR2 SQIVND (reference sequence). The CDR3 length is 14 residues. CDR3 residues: CASSMRGANYGYTF. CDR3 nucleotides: TGTGCCAGTAGTATGCGGGGGGCGAACTATGGCTACACCTTC.

In DNA, the CDR3 is TGTGCCAGTAGGCGTAAGGCGGGAGTCAATGAGCAGTTCTTC. Its translation: CASRRKAGVNEQFF. V gene TRBV19 combines with J gene TRBJ2-1, with TRBD2 matching over 7 bases. The germline gives CDR1 LNHDA, CDR2 SQIVND (reference sequence). Unmatched junction bases numbered 8, after V lost 6 bases and J lost 6 bases. This CDR3 contains 14 residues. The full variable domain, completed using reference TRBV19 and TRBJ2-1, is DGGITQSPKYLFRKEGQNVTLSCEQNLNHDAMYWYRQDPGQGLRLIYYSQIVNDFQKGDIAEGYSVSREKKESFPLTVTSAQKNPTAFYLCASRRKAGVNEQFFGPGTRLTVL.

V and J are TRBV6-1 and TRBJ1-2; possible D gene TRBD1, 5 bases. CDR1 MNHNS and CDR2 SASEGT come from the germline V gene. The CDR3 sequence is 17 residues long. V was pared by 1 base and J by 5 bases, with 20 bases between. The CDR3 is CASSEDGIRRGTYGYTF. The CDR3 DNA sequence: TGTGCCAGCAGTGAAGACGGCATCCGGAGGGGAACTTATGGCTACACCTTC.

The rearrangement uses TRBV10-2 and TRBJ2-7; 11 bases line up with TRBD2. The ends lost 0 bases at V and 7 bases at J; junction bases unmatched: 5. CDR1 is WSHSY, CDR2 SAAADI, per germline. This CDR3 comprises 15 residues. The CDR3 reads CASSESELAGGEQYF. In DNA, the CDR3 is TGCGCCAGCAGTGAGTCGGAGCTAGCGGGGGGAGAGCAGTACTTC.

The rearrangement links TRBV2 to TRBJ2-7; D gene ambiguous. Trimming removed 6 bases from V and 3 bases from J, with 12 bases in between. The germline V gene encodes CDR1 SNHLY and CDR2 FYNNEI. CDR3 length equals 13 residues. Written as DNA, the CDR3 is TGTGCCAGCAGGTACGAGGCCCTCTACGAGCAGTACTTC. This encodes CASRYEALYEQYF.

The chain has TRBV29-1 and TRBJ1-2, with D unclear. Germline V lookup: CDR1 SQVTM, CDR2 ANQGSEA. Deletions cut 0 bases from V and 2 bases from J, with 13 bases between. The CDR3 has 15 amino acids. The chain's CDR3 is CSVEDTHRENYGYTF. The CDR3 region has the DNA TGCAGCGTTGAAGATACTCACAGAGAGAACTATGGCTACACCTTC.

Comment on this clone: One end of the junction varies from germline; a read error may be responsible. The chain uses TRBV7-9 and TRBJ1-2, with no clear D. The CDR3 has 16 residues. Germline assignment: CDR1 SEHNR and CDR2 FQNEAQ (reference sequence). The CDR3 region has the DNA TGTTCCAGCAGCCACACTCAACTTCTACAGTTCTATGGCTACACCTTC. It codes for CSSSHTQLLQFYGYTF.

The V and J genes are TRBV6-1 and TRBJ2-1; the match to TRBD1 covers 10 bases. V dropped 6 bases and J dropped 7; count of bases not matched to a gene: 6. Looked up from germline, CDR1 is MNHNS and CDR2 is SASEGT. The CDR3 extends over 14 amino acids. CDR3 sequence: CASSPLGQGNEQFF. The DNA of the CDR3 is TGTGCCAGCAGCCCCCTGGGACAGGGGAATGAGCAGTTCTTC.

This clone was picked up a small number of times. In nucleotides, the CDR3 is TGTGCCAGCAGTGGTACCGGGACAAACTACAATCAGCCCCAGCATTTT. It is translated as CASSGTGTNYNQPQHF. V usage is TRBV2 and J usage is TRBJ1-5; D is possibly TRBD1 (6 bases). In germline, CDR1 is SNHLY, CDR2 FYNNEI. This CDR3 region has 16 residues. V was trimmed by 4 bases and J by 3 bases, leaving 16 bases between them.

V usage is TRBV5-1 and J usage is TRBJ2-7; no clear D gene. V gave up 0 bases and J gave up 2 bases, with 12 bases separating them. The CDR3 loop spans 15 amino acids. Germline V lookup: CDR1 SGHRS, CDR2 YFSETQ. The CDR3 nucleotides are TGCGCCAGCAGCTTGGAGCCTTATAACCCCTACGAGCAGTACTTC. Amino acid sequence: CASSLEPYNPYEQYF.

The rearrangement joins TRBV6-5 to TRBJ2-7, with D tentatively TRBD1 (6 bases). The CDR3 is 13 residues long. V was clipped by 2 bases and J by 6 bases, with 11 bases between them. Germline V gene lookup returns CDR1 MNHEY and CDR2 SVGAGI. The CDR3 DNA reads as TGTGCCAGCAGTTACGGCGACAGGTCCGAGCAGTACTTC. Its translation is CASSYGDRSEQYF.

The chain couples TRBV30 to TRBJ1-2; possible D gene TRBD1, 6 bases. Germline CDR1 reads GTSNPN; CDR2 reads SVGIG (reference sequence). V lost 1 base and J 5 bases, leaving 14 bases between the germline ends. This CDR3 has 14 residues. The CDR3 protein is CAWSERPRGYGYTF. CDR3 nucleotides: TGTGCCTGGAGTGAGAGGCCCAGGGGATATGGCTACACCTTC. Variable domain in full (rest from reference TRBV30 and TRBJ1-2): SQTIHQWPATLVQPVGSPLSLECTVEGTSNPNLYWYRQAAGRGLQLLFYSVGIGQISSEVPQNLSASRPQDRQFILSSKKLLLSDSGFYLCAWSERPRGYGYTFGSGTRLTVV.

As DNA, the CDR3 is TGTGCCAGCAGCTCAGGACTAGCGGGAGACACCGGGGAGCTGTTTTTT. It is translated as CASSSGLAGDTGELFF. The chain carries TRBV7-9 and TRBJ2-2; 13 bases line up with TRBD2. Per germline, CDR1 SEHNR and CDR2 FQNEAQ (reference sequence). After removal of 4 bases from V and 3 bases from J, the junction contained 2 bases not matched to a gene. This CDR3 contains 16 residues. The full variable domain, rest sourced from reference TRBV7-9 and TRBJ2-2, is DTGVSQNPRHKITKRGQNVTFRCDPISEHNRLYWYRQTLGQGPEFLTYFQNEAQLEKSRLLSDRFSAERPKGSFSTLEIQRTEQGDSAMYLCASSSGLAGDTGELFFGEGSRLTVL.

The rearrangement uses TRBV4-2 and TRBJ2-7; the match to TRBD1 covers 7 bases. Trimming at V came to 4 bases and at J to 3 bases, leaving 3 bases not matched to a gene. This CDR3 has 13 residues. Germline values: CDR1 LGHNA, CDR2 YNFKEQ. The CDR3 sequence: CASSRNRGYEQYF. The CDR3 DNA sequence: TGTGCCAGCAGCCGCAACAGGGGCTACGAGCAGTACTTC.

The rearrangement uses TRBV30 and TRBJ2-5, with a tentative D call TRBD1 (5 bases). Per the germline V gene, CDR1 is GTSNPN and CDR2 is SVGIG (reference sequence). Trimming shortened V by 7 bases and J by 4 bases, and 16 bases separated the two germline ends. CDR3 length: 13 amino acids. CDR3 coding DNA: TGTGCCTATTCAAGGGGCAGTAGAGAGACCCAGTACTTC. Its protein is CAYSRGSRETQYF.

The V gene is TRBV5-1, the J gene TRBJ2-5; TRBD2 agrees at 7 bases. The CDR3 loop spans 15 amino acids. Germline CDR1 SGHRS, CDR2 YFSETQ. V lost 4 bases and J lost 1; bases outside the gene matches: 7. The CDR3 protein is CASSATWTSQETQYF. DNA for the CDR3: TGCGCCAGCAGCGCCACCTGGACTAGCCAAGAGACCCAGTACTTC.

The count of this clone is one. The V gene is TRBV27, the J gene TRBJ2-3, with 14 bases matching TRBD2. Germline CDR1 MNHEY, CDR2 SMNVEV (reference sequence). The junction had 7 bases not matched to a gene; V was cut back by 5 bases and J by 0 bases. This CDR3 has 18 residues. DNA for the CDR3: TGTGCCAGCAGTGCCGGACTAGCGGGAGGTCTTAGCACAGATACGCAGTATTTT. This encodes CASSAGLAGGLSTDTQYF.

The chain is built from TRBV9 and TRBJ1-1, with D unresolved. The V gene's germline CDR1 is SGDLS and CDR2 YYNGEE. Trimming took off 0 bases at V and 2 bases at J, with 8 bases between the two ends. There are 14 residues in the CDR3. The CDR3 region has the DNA TGTGCCAGCAGCGTAGTGGGCACAAACACTGAAGCTTTCTTT. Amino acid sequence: CASSVVGTNTEAFF.

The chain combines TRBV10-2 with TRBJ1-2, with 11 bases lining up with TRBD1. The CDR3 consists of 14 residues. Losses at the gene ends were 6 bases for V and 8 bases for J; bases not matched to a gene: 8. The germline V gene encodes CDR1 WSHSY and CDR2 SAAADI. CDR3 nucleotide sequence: TGCGCCAGCAGAGCCGGACAGGGGGCGGGGGGCTACACCTTC. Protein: CASRAGQGAGGYTF.

In DNA, the CDR3 is TGTGCCAGCAGTCCGGGGAACACTGAAGCTTTCTTT. It is translated as CASSPGNTEAFF. The rearrangement joins TRBV6-6 to TRBJ1-1; D gene unclear. Trimming took off 5 bases at V and 1 base at J, with 5 bases between the two ends. This CDR3 is built from 12 residues. Germline CDR1 MNHNY, CDR2 SVGAGI (reference sequence).

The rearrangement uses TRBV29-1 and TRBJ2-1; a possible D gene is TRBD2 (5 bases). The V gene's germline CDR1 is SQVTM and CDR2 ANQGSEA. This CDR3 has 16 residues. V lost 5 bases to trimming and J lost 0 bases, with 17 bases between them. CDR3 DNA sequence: TGCAGCGTTCGGTACTCGGACTGGAGCTCCTACAATGAGCAGTTCTTC. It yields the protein CSVRYSDWSSYNEQFF.

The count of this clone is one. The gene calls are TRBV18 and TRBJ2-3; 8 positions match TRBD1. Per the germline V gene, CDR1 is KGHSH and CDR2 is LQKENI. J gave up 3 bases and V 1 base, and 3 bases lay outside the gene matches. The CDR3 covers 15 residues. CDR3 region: CASSPLRTGTDTQYF. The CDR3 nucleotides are TGTGCCAGCTCACCACTTAGGACAGGGACAGATACGCAGTATTTT.

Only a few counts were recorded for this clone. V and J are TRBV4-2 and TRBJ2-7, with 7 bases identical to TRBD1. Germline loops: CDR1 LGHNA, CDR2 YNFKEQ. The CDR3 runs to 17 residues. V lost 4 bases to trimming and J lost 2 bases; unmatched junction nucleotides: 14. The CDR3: CASSPKVVGGRTYEQYF. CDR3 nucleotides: TGTGCCAGCAGCCCCAAGGTGGTAGGGGGCCGCACCTACGAGCAGTACTTC.

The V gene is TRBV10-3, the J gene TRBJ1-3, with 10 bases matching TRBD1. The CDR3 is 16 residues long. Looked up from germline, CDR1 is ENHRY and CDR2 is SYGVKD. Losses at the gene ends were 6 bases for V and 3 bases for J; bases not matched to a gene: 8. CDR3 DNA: TGTGCCATCAGCACAGACAGGGGGCGCATTGGAAACACCATATATTTT. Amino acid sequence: CAISTDRGRIGNTIYF.

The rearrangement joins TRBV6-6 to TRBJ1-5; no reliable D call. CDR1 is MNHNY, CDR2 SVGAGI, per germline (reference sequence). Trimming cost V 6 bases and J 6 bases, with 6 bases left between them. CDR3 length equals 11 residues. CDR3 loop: CASSPGQPQHF. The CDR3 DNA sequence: TGTGCCAGCAGCCCGGGTCAGCCCCAGCATTTT.

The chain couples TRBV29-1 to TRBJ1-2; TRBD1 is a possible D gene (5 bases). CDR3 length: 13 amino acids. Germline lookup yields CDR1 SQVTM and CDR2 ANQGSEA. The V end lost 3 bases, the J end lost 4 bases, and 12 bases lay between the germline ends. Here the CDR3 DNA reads TGCAGCGTTGACAGGAGACAGTTCTATGGCTACACCTTC. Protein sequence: CSVDRRQFYGYTF.